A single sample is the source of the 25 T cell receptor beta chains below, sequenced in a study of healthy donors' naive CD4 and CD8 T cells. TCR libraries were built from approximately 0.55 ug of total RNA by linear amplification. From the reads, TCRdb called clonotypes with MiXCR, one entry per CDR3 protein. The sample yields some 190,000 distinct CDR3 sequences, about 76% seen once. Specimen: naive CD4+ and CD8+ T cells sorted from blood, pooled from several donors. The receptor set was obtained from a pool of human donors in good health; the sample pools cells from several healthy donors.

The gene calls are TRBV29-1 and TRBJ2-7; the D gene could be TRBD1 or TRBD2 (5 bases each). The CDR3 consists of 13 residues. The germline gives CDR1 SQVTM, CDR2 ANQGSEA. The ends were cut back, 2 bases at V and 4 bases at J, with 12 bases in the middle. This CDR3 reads CSVEQGGGYEQYF. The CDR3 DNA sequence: TGCAGCGTTGAACAGGGTGGGGGATACGAGCAGTACTTC.

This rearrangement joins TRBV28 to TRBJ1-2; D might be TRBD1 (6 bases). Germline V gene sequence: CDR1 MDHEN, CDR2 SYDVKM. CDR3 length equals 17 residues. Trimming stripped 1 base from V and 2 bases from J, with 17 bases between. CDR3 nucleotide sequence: TGTGCCAGCAGTTTATTGGGGACATCAGGGTGGAACTATGGCTACACCTTC. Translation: CASSLLGTSGWNYGYTF.

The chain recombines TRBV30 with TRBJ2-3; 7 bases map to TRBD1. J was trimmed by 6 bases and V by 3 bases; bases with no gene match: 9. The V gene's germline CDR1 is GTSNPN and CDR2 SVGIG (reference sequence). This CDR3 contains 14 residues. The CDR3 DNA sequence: TGTGCCTGGAGGGGGACAGAATATCCCGATACGCAGTATTTT. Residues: CAWRGTEYPDTQYF.

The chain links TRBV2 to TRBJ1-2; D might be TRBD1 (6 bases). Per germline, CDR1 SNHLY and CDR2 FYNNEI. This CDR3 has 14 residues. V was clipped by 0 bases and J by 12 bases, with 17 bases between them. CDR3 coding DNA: TGTGCCAGCAGTGAAGCTTTGAGGGGGTCTTTCAACACCTTC. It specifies CASSEALRGSFNTF.

The CDR3 spells CSGRLADGYEQYF. The CDR3 DNA is TGCAGCGGTCGACTAGCGGACGGTTACGAGCAGTACTTC. The chain is built from TRBV29-1 and TRBJ2-7; 9 bases align to TRBD2. Germline V gene data show CDR1 as SQVTM and CDR2 as ANQGSEA. The length of the CDR3 is 13 residues. V shed 7 bases, J shed 4 bases, and the junction held 8 bases outside the gene matches.

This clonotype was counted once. The CDR3 DNA reads TGTGCCAGCAGGGGGACGGCGATCCCTTATGGCTACACCTTC. Protein product: CASRGTAIPYGYTF. The rearrangement links TRBV6-2 or TRBV6-3 to TRBJ1-2; TRBD1 is a possible D gene (5 bases). The CDR3 sequence is 14 residues long. Deletions cut 6 bases from V and 5 bases from J, with 16 bases between. Germline CDR1 MNHEY, CDR2 SVGEGT.

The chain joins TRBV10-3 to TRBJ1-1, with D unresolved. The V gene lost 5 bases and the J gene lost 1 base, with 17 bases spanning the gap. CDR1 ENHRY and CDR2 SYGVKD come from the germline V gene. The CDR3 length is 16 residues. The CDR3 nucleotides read TGTGCCATCAGTTTCTACGGGGTGCGGGCGAACACTGAAGCTTTCTTT. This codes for CAISFYGVRANTEAFF.

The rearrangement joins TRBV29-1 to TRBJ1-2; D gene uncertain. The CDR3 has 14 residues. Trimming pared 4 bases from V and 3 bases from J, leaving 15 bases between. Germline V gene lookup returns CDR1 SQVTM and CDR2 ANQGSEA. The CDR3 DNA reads TGCAGCGTTGTAAGGGAATGGCAGGACTATGGCTACACCTTC. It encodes CSVVREWQDYGYTF. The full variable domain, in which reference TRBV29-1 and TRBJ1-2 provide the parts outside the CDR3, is SAVISQKPSRDICQRGTSLTIQCQVDSQVTMMFWYRQQPGQSLTLIATANQGSEATYESGFVIDKFPISRPNLTFSTLTVSNMSPEDSSIYLCSVVREWQDYGYTFGSGTRLTVV.

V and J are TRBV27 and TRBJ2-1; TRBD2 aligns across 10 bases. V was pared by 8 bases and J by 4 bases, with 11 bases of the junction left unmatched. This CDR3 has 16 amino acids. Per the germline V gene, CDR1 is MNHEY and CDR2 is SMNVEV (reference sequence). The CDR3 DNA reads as TGTGCCAGCGGTAAAGCGGGAGGGCCGGTTTACAATGAGCAGTTCTTC. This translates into CASGKAGGPVYNEQFF.

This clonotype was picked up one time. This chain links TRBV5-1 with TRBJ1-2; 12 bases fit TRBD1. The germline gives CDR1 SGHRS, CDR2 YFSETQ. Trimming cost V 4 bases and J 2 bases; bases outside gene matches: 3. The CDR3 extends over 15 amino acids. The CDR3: CASSQGQGANYGYTF. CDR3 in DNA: TGCGCCAGCAGCCAGGGACAGGGGGCCAACTATGGCTACACCTTC.

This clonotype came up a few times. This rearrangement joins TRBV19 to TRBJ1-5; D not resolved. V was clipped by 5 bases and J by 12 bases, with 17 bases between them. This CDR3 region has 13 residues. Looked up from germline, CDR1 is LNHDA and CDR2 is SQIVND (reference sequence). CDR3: CASSPLGSLIQHF. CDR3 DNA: TGTGCCAGTAGTCCCCTGGGCAGCTTAATCCAGCATTTT.

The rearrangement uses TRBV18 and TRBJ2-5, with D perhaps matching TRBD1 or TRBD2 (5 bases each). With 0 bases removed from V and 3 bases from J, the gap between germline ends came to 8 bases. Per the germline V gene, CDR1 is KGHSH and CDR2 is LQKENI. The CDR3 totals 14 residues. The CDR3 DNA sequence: TGTGCCAGCTCACCACCGGGGCGGGAAGAGACCCAGTACTTC. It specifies CASSPPGREETQYF.

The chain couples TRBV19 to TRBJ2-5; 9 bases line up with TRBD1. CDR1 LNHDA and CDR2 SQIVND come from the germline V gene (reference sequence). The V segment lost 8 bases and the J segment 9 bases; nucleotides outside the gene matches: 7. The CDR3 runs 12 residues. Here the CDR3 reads CASWDRESSQYF. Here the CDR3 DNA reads TGTGCCAGTTGGGACAGGGAATCGTCCCAGTACTTC.

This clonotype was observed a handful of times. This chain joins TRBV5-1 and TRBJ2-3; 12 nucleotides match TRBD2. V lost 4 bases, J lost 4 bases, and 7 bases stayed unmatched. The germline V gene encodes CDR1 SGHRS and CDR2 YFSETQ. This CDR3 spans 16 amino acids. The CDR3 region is CASSTSSGRASDTQYF. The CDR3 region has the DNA TGCGCCAGCAGCACATCTAGCGGGAGGGCCTCAGATACGCAGTATTTT.

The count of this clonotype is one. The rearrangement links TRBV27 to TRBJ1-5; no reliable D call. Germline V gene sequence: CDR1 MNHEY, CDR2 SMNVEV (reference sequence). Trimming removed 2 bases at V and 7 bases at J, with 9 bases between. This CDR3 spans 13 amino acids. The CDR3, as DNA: TGTGCCAGCAGTTTAAGTCATAGGCAGCCCCAGCATTTT. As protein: CASSLSHRQPQHF.

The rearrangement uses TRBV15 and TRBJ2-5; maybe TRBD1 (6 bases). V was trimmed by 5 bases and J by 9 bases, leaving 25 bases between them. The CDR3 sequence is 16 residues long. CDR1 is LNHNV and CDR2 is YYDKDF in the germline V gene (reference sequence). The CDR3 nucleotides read TGTGCCACCAGCGGAAACACCGGGACATTCTTAGGCCCCCAGTACTTC. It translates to CATSGNTGTFLGPQYF.

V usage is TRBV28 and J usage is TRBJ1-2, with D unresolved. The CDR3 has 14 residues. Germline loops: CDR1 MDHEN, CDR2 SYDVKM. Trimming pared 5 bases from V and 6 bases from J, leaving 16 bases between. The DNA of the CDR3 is TGTGCCAGCAGTGCGAAACGTGGCCCTAATGGCTACACCTTC. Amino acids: CASSAKRGPNGYTF.

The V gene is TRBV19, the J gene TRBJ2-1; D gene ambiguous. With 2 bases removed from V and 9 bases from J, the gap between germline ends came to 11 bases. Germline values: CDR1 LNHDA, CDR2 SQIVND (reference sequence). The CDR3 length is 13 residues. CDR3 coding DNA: TGTGCCAGTAGTATACCCTGGGGTCCTGAGCAGTTCTTC. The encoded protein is CASSIPWGPEQFF.

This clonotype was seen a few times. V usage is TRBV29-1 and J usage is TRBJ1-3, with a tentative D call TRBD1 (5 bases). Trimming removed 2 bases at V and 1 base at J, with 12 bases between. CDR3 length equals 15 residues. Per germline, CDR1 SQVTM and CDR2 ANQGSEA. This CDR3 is CSVEYVGRSGNTIYF. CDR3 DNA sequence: TGCAGCGTTGAATACGTGGGGCGGTCTGGAAACACCATATATTTT. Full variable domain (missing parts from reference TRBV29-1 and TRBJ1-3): SAVISQKPSRDICQRGTSLTIQCQVDSQVTMMFWYRQQPGQSLTLIATANQGSEATYESGFVIDKFPISRPNLTFSTLTVSNMSPEDSSIYLCSVEYVGRSGNTIYFGEGSWLTVV.

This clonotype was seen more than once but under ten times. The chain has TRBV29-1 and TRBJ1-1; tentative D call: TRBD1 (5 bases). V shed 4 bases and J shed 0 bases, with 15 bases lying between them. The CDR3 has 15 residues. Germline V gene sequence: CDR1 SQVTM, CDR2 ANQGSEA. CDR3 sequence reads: CSVAGPSFMNTEAFF. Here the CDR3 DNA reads TGCAGCGTTGCGGGACCCTCATTCATGAACACTGAAGCTTTCTTT. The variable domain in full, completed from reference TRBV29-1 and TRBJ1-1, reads SAVISQKPSRDICQRGTSLTIQCQVDSQVTMMFWYRQQPGQSLTLIATANQGSEATYESGFVIDKFPISRPNLTFSTLTVSNMSPEDSSIYLCSVAGPSFMNTEAFFGQGTRLTVV.

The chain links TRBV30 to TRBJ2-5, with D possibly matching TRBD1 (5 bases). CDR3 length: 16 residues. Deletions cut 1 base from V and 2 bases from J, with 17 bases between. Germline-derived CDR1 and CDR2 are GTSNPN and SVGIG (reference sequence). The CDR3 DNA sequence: TGTGCCTGGAGTGACCATCGACGGACAAGGCAAGAGACCCAGTACTTC. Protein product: CAWSDHRRTRQETQYF.

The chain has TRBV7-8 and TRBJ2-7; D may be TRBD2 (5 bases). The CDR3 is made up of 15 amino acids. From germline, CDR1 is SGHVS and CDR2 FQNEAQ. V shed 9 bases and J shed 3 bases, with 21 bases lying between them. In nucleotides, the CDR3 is TGTGCCAGTAGCCCATTAGGCGGGCAGTTCTACGAGCAGTACTTC. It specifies CASSPLGGQFYEQYF.

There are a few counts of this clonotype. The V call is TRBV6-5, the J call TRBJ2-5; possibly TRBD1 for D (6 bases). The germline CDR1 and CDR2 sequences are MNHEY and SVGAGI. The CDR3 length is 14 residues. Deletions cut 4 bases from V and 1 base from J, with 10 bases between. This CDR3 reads CASSWDTSQETQYF. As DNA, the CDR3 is TGTGCCAGCAGTTGGGACACCTCCCAAGAGACCCAGTACTTC.

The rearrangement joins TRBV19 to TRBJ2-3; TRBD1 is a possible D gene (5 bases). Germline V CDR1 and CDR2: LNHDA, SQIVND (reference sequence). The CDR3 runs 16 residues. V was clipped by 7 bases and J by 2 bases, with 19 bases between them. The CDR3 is CASTEGDPSTTDTQYF. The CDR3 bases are TGTGCCAGTACCGAAGGGGATCCTTCAACCACAGATACGCAGTATTTT.

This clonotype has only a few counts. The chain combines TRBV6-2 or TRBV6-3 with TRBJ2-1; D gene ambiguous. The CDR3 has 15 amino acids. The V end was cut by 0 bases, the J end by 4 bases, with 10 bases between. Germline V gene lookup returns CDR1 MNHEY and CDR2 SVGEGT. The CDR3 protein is CASSYSPSSYNEQFF. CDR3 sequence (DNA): TGTGCCAGCAGTTACTCCCCCAGCAGTTACAATGAGCAGTTCTTC.